This is a list of T cell receptor beta chains from one sample in a study of CD8 T cells in ankylosing spondylitis. A single record per CDR3 protein comes from TCRdb applying MiXCR to the 5' RACE reads. In the table there are about 130,000 distinct CDR3 sequences, about a tenth of which are singletons. Sample: blood, either unsorted or a sorted T cell fraction (not recorded which). These receptors were collected from a male donor with ankylosing spondylitis or in good health (not recorded which). Both conserved end residues are part of each CDR3. D genes are given only for firm matches. Where a row states a size, it is once, few, many or the class of an expanded clone; other rows omit it.

D gene: TRBD2; J gene: TRBJ2-3; clone size: many; V gene: TRBV7-3; CDR3 DNA: TGTGCCAGCAGCGATGCACTAGCGGACACAGATACGCAGTATTTT; CDR3 protein: CASSDALADTDTQYF
D gene: TRBD1; J gene: TRBJ2-4; clone size: many; V gene: TRBV7-2; CDR3 DNA: TGTGCCAGCAGCTTAGACAGGGGCCTAGCCAAAAACATTCAGTACTTC; CDR3 protein: CASSLDRGLAKNIQYF
D gene: .; J gene: TRBJ1-2; clone size: many; V gene: TRBV20-1; CDR3 DNA: TGCAGTGCTAGAGATAACGGGGTCTGGGATGGCTACACCTTC; CDR3 protein: CSARDNGVWDGYTF
D gene: .; J gene: TRBJ2-7; clone size: many; V gene: TRBV29-1; CDR3 DNA: TGCAGCGTTGTATGGGGTCGGTACGAGCAGTACTTC; CDR3 protein: CSVVWGRYEQYF
D gene: .; J gene: TRBJ2-1; clone size: many; V gene: TRBV12-3/TRBV12-4; CDR3 DNA: TGTGCCAGCAGTTTGGGGGTAGAGCATGGCTTC; CDR3 protein: CASSLGVEHGF
D gene: TRBD1; J gene: TRBJ1-2; clone size: many; V gene: TRBV3-1; CDR3 DNA: TGTGCCAGCAGCCAAGGCTCCCGGACAGGGCGGCTCTCTGGCTACACCTTC; CDR3 protein: CASSQGSRTGRLSGYTF
D gene: .; J gene: TRBJ2-7; clone size: once; V gene: TRBV7-8; CDR3 DNA: TGTGCCAGCAGCTCCCGGGCCTCCTACGAGCAGTACTTC; CDR3 protein: CASSSRASYEQYF
D gene: .; J gene: TRBJ1-2; clone size: few; V gene: TRBV3-1; CDR3 DNA: TGTGCCAGCAGCCAAATGGGTGGCTATGGCTACACCTTC; CDR3 protein: CASSQMGGYGYTF
D gene: .; J gene: TRBJ1-6; clone size: once; V gene: TRBV18; CDR3 DNA: TGTGCCAGCTCACCAACAGTGGCAGGGAGTAGTTCACCCCTCCACTTT; CDR3 protein: CASSPTVAGSSSPLHF
D gene: .; J gene: TRBJ1-3; clone size: many; V gene: TRBV21-1; CDR3 DNA: TGTGCCAGCAGCAAACGGCGCGACAGTTATGGAAACACCATATATTTT; CDR3 protein: CASSKRRDSYGNTIYF
D gene: TRBD1; J gene: TRBJ2-2; clone size: few; V gene: TRBV29-1; CDR3 DNA: TGCAGCGTCCGAAAGGGACAGCGGTCAAAGGAGAACACCGGGGAGCTGTTTTTT; CDR3 protein: CSVRKGQRSKENTGELFF
D gene: TRBD2; J gene: TRBJ2-3; clone size: few; V gene: TRBV4-1; CDR3 DNA: TGCGCCAGCAGCCAACCGACTACACTAGCGGGAGGACCGAGGGATACGCAGTATTTT; CDR3 protein: CASSQPTTLAGGPRDTQYF
D gene: .; J gene: TRBJ2-1; clone size: few; V gene: TRBV7-9; CDR3 DNA: TGTGCCAGCAGCCACCCCCGGAGTAACTACAATGAGCAGTTCTTC; CDR3 protein: CASSHPRSNYNEQFF
D gene: TRBD1; J gene: TRBJ2-3; clone size: many; V gene: TRBV18; CDR3 DNA: TGTGCCAGCTCACCACAGGGACAGGGCGTTGGCACAGATACGCAGTATTTT; CDR3 protein: CASSPQGQGVGTDTQYF
D gene: .; J gene: TRBJ1-5; clone size: many; V gene: TRBV27; CDR3 DNA: TGTGCCAGCAGAAGGAAAGGGGACGGCAATCAGCCCCAGCATTTT; CDR3 protein: CASRRKGDGNQPQHF
D gene: TRBD2; J gene: TRBJ2-3; clone size: .; V gene: TRBV5-1; CDR3 DNA: TGCGCCAGCAGCTTGCGGCTAGCGGGAGGTGGCACAGATACGCAGTATTTT; CDR3 protein: CASSLRLAGGGTDTQYF
D gene: .; J gene: TRBJ2-7; clone size: many; V gene: TRBV7-2; CDR3 DNA: TGTGCCAGCAGCGAAAATACCGGGACGGGCTACGAGCAGTACTTC; CDR3 protein: CASSENTGTGYEQYF
D gene: TRBD1; J gene: TRBJ2-1; clone size: many; V gene: TRBV20-1; CDR3 DNA: TGCAGCGGACAGGGGTGGGCCAATGAGCAGTTCTTC; CDR3 protein: CSGQGWANEQFF
D gene: TRBD2; J gene: TRBJ2-5; clone size: many; V gene: TRBV5-1; CDR3 DNA: TGCGCCAGCAGCCCAATCTCGCCGACTAGCGGGAGGGAAGAGACCCAGTACTTC; CDR3 protein: CASSPISPTSGREETQYF
D gene: TRBD1; J gene: TRBJ2-7; clone size: many; V gene: TRBV20-1; CDR3 DNA: TGCAGTGCTAGATCCGAGACAGGGAGCTCCTACGAGCAGTACTTC; CDR3 protein: CSARSETGSSYEQYF
D gene: TRBD1; J gene: TRBJ2-7; clone size: many; V gene: TRBV4-3; CDR3 DNA: TGCGCCAGCAGCCAAGAGACAGGGGGGTTATCTTACGAGCAGTACTTC; CDR3 protein: CASSQETGGLSYEQYF
D gene: .; J gene: TRBJ2-3; clone size: many; V gene: TRBV9; CDR3 DNA: TGTGCCAGCAGCGGACTAGTCCTGGATACGCAGTATTTT; CDR3 protein: CASSGLVLDTQYF
D gene: TRBD2; J gene: TRBJ2-2; clone size: many; V gene: TRBV12-3/TRBV12-4; CDR3 DNA: TGTGCCAGCAGCATCTCGGGACTAGCGGGAGGGGCCGGGGAGCTGTTTTTT; CDR3 protein: CASSISGLAGGAGELFF
D gene: .; J gene: TRBJ2-3; clone size: many; V gene: TRBV20-1; CDR3 DNA: TGCAGTGCCCCTCCCCCAGTCACAGATACGCAGTATTTT; CDR3 protein: CSAPPPVTDTQYF
D gene: .; J gene: TRBJ1-1; clone size: many; V gene: TRBV5-1; CDR3 DNA: TGCGCCAGCAGCTTGGACAGGGTAGACACTGAAGCTTTCTTT; CDR3 protein: CASSLDRVDTEAFF
D gene: .; J gene: TRBJ1-1; clone size: .; V gene: TRBV29-1; CDR3 DNA: TGCAGCGTTGAAACCTCGAGAGGGGTTGGGATGAACACTGAAGCTTTCTTT; CDR3 protein: CSVETSRGVGMNTEAFF
D gene: .; J gene: TRBJ2-3; clone size: .; V gene: TRBV20-1; CDR3 DNA: TGCAGTGCTAGAGAAGAGATTAGCACAGATACGCAGTATTTT; CDR3 protein: CSAREEISTDTQYF
D gene: .; J gene: TRBJ1-4; clone size: few; V gene: TRBV7-2; CDR3 DNA: TGTGCCAGCAGCCCGAGCGTTGCAACTAATGAAAAACTGTTTTTT; CDR3 protein: CASSPSVATNEKLFF
D gene: .; J gene: TRBJ2-5; clone size: many; V gene: TRBV6-2/TRBV6-3; CDR3 DNA: TGTGCCAGCAGAGACGGACCTCAAGAGACCCAGTACTTC; CDR3 protein: CASRDGPQETQYF
D gene: .; J gene: TRBJ2-7; clone size: many; V gene: TRBV28; CDR3 DNA: TGTGCTTCGGGCCTTTCCTACGAGCAGTACTTC; CDR3 protein: CASGLSYEQYF
D gene: TRBD1; J gene: TRBJ2-1; clone size: many; V gene: TRBV6-1; CDR3 DNA: TGTGCCAGCGCGGAGGACAGGGGATCCTACAATGAGCAGTTCTTC; CDR3 protein: CASAEDRGSYNEQFF
D gene: .; J gene: TRBJ2-1; clone size: .; V gene: TRBV14; CDR3 DNA: TGTGCCAGCAGCCAAGTTGAGGGCTCCTACAATGAGCAGTTCTTC; CDR3 protein: CASSQVEGSYNEQFF
D gene: TRBD1; J gene: TRBJ2-1; clone size: .; V gene: TRBV5-5; CDR3 DNA: TGTGCCAGCAGCCCGTGGACAGGGGGCAATGAGCAGTTCTTC; CDR3 protein: CASSPWTGGNEQFF
D gene: .; J gene: TRBJ1-5; clone size: many; V gene: TRBV10-3; CDR3 DNA: TGTGCCATCAGTGAAGGGCAGGGAGTAAATCAGCCCCAGCATTTT; CDR3 protein: CAISEGQGVNQPQHF
D gene: .; J gene: TRBJ2-7; clone size: .; V gene: TRBV3-1; CDR3 DNA: TGTGCCAGCAGGGGCGCCTACGAGCAGTACTTC; CDR3 protein: CASRGAYEQYF
D gene: TRBD2; J gene: TRBJ2-5; clone size: many; V gene: TRBV12-3/TRBV12-4; CDR3 DNA: TGTGCCAGCAGTTGGGGACTAGCGGGAGATGCGACCCAGTACTTC; CDR3 protein: CASSWGLAGDATQYF
D gene: .; J gene: TRBJ2-1; clone size: many; V gene: TRBV12-3/TRBV12-4; CDR3 DNA: TGTGCCAGCACCTTCAACTCCTACAATGAGCAGTTCTTC; CDR3 protein: CASTFNSYNEQFF
D gene: TRBD1; J gene: TRBJ2-6; clone size: .; V gene: TRBV15; CDR3 DNA: TGTGCCACCTTCCTCGACAGAGACAGGGTAACCGGGGCCAACGTCCTGACTTTC; CDR3 protein: CATFLDRDRVTGANVLTF
D gene: TRBD1; J gene: TRBJ2-1; clone size: .; V gene: TRBV29-1; CDR3 DNA: TGCAGCGGGAACCGGGACAGGTACAATGAGCAGTTCTTC; CDR3 protein: CSGNRDRYNEQFF
D gene: .; J gene: TRBJ2-3; clone size: many; V gene: TRBV28; CDR3 DNA: TGTGCCAGCAGTTCCCCTTCGAGCGGGTCTAGCACAGATACGCAGTATTTT; CDR3 protein: CASSSPSSGSSTDTQYF
D gene: .; J gene: TRBJ2-7; clone size: many; V gene: TRBV4-3; CDR3 DNA: TGCGCCAGCAGCCAAGCTGCACAGGGATACTACTACGAGCAGTACTTC; CDR3 protein: CASSQAAQGYYYEQYF
D gene: .; J gene: TRBJ1-2; clone size: .; V gene: TRBV9; CDR3 DNA: TGTGCCAGCAGCGTAGGAGGGGGAGCTGGCTACACCTTC; CDR3 protein: CASSVGGGAGYTF
D gene: .; J gene: TRBJ2-1; clone size: .; V gene: TRBV24-1; CDR3 DNA: TGTGCCACCAGTGATTCCAGACACTCTGGTATAGATGAGCAGTTCTTC; CDR3 protein: CATSDSRHSGIDEQFF